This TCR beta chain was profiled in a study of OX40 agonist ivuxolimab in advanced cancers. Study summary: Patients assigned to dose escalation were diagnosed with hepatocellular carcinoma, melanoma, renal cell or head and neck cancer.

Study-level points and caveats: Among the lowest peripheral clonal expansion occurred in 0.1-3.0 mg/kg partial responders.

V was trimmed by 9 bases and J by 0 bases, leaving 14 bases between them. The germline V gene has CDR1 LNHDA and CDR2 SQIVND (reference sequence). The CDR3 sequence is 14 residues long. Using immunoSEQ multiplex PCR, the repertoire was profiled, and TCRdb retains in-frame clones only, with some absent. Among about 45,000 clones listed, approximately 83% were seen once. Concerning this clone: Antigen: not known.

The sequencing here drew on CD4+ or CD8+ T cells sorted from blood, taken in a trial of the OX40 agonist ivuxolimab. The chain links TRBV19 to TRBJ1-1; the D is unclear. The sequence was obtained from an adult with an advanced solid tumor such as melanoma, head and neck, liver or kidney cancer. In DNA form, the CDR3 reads TGTGCCAGCATACCGACGGGAATGAACACTGAAGCTTTCTTT. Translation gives CASIPTGMNTEAFF.